Below, 18 T cell receptor beta chains from the same sample are listed, as sequenced in a study of metastatic and nonmetastatic thyroid tumors. MiXCR re-clonotyped the PCR reads for TCRdb. The table lists more than 35,000 clones, about 13% of them singletons. All patients were treatment-naive before thyroid surgery. The sequenced material came from blood. These receptors were obtained from a female donor with papillary thyroid cancer or a benign thyroid nodule (not recorded which). Some clones in this sample may be carry-over from other donors' samples.

V gene TRBV11-2 combines with J gene TRBJ2-7; no clear D gene. Trimming took 3 bases from V and 0 from J, leaving 12 bases between them. CDR1 SGHAT and CDR2 FQNNGV come from the germline V gene. The CDR3 length is 15 residues. CDR3: CASSLAPLTSYEQYF. The CDR3 DNA sequence: TGTGCCAGCAGCTTGGCCCCCCTGACCTCCTACGAGCAGTACTTC.

This clone occurred a few times. This chain links TRBV11-2 with TRBJ1-3; D ambiguous. Trimming pared 5 bases from V and 0 bases from J, leaving 11 bases between. CDR3 size: 15 residues. In germline, CDR1 is SGHAT, CDR2 FQNNGV. The CDR3 is CASSEDGNSGNTIYF. Written as DNA, the CDR3 is TGTGCCAGCAGCGAGGACGGGAACTCTGGAAACACCATATATTTT.

Relative to its sample, this clone is medium-sized. The CDR3 loop is CASSEGDSSGNTIYF. As DNA, the CDR3 is TGTGCCAGCAGTGAAGGAGACAGCTCTGGAAACACCATATATTTT. The chain uses TRBV6-1 and TRBJ1-3, with D perhaps matching TRBD1 (5 bases). V lost 1 base, J lost 0 bases, and 7 bases lay in between. The CDR3 has 15 amino acids. The germline gives CDR1 MNHNS, CDR2 SASEGT.

Worth noting for this clone: This clone may be a read error of a much larger clone one base away. The chain uses TRBV2 and TRBJ2-5, with TRBD2 matching over 14 bases. CDR3 size: 18 residues. The germline CDR1 and CDR2 sequences are SNHLY and FYNNEI. V lost 6 bases to trimming and J lost 8 bases; unmatched junction nucleotides: 17. CDR3 DNA sequence: TGTGCCAGCAGCCGCGGGACTAGCGGGAGAGTCGGTGCGGACACCCAGTACTTC. Protein sequence: CASSRGTSGRVGADTQYF.

This clone was seen at least ten times. V usage is TRBV19 and J usage is TRBJ2-7; no definite D call. This CDR3 comprises 14 residues. Germline CDR1 and CDR2: LNHDA and SQIVND (reference sequence). Trimming pared 3 bases from V and 0 bases from J, leaving 9 bases between. CDR3 DNA: TGTGCCAGTAGTATGACAATGAGCTCCTACGAGCAGTACTTC. Protein sequence: CASSMTMSSYEQYF.

This clone was seen repeatedly, ten times or more. The chain combines TRBV12-3 or TRBV12-4 with TRBJ1-1, with TRBD1 as a possible D gene (6 bases). Trimming shortened V by 8 bases and J by 4 bases, and 17 bases separated the two germline ends. CDR3 length: 14 residues. The CDR3 DNA follows: TGTGCCAGCGTGGAAGGGGGGTCGGGCACTGAAGCTTTCTTT. This gives the protein CASVEGGSGTEAFF.

This clone showed up many times. J is TRBJ1-6 and V is TRBV20-1; TRBD1 matches 9 bases. The V segment lost 3 bases and the J segment 10 bases; nucleotides outside the gene matches: 13. The CDR3 totals 16 residues. Per the germline V gene, CDR1 is DFQATT and CDR2 is SNEGSKA (reference sequence). In nucleotides, the CDR3 is TGCAGTGCTAGGTTGAACGGGGGACAGGGACAGTCACCCCTCCACTTT. Its protein product is CSARLNGGQGQSPLHF.

The J gene is TRBJ2-7, the V gene TRBV7-8; a weak D match, TRBD1 (6 bases). Germline V gene sequence: CDR1 SGHVS, CDR2 FQNEAQ. The CDR3 consists of 14 residues. Trimming shortened V by 4 bases and J by 3 bases, and 13 bases separated the two germline ends. The CDR3 sequence is CASSYPGHHYEQYF. CDR3 sequence (DNA): TGTGCCAGCAGCTACCCGGGACACCACTACGAGCAGTACTTC.

In its sample, this clone was seen many times. The rearrangement links TRBV18 to TRBJ1-1, with D possibly TRBD1 on 5 matching bases. V dropped 3 bases and J dropped 1 base, with 6 bases sitting between them. CDR1 KGHSH and CDR2 LQKENI come from the germline V gene. The CDR3 consists of 13 residues. CDR3 in DNA: TGTGCCAGCTCACCCCAGGGGAACACTGAAGCTTTCTTT. Its translation is CASSPQGNTEAFF.

As to this clone: Being one base from a much bigger clone, this may be a read error. The V call is TRBV19, the J call TRBJ2-7; TRBD1 might be the D (6 bases). Germline V gene lookup returns CDR1 LNHDA and CDR2 SQIVND (reference sequence). The CDR3 has 14 amino acids. Trimming left V 6 bases short and J 0 bases short, with 12 bases between. The CDR3 sequence: CASRAEDSSYEQYF. The DNA of the CDR3 is TGTGCCAGTAGGGCGGAGGACAGCTCCTACGAGCAGTACTTC.

This clone was seen many times. V usage is TRBV3-1 and J usage is TRBJ2-1; no firm D call. CDR1 and CDR2 from the germline V gene are LGHDT and YNNKEL (reference sequence). The V and J ends lost 0 bases and 2 bases respectively, with 5 bases between them. This CDR3 contains 14 residues. This CDR3 reads CASSQDIAYNEQFF. For the CDR3, the DNA is TGTGCCAGCAGCCAAGATATAGCCTACAATGAGCAGTTCTTC.

This clone was seen repeatedly, ten times or more. CDR3 coding DNA: TGTGCCAGCAACAGAGCGGGGTACACAGATACGCAGTATTTT. Encoded protein: CASNRAGYTDTQYF. The chain couples TRBV11-2 to TRBJ2-3; 7 bases fit TRBD2. The CDR3 is made up of 14 amino acids. Germline assignment: CDR1 SGHAT and CDR2 FQNNGV. With V trimmed by 7 bases and J by 2 bases, 6 bases remained unmatched.

CDR3 loop: CASSLGQVYNSPLHF. The CDR3 region has the DNA TGTGCCAGCAGTTTAGGACAGGTCTATAATTCACCCCTCCACTTT. This chain uses TRBV28 with TRBJ1-6; 7 bases fit TRBD1. The length of the CDR3 is 15 residues. Looked up from germline, CDR1 is MDHEN and CDR2 is SYDVKM. Trimming took 2 bases from V and 3 from J; bases not matched to a gene: 1.

At least ten counts were recorded for this clone. V usage is TRBV5-4 and J usage is TRBJ2-7; D is uncertain. Germline V lookup: CDR1 SGHNT, CDR2 YYREEE (reference sequence). V lost 1 base and J 3 bases, leaving 8 bases between the germline ends. This CDR3 has 13 amino acids. In DNA form, the CDR3 reads TGTGCCAGCAGCTTGTCCAGAAACTACGAGCAGTACTTC. Translated: CASSLSRNYEQYF.

At least ten counts were recorded for this clone. The genes are TRBV5-8 and TRBJ2-3; tentative D call: TRBD2 (5 bases). Between the trimmed V and J ends, which lost 4 bases and 5 bases, there was a span of 14 bases. CDR1 SGHTS and CDR2 YDEGEE come from the germline V gene. This CDR3 region has 14 residues. The CDR3 DNA is TGTGCCAGCAGCCCCGAGAGGGCCCAAGATACGCAGTATTTT. Residues: CASSPERAQDTQYF.

This clone was seen many times. The genes are TRBV15 and TRBJ2-1; 10 nucleotides match TRBD2. The CDR3 consists of 17 residues. CDR1 LNHNV and CDR2 YYDKDF come from the germline V gene (reference sequence). The V gene end was trimmed by 4 bases and the J gene end by 2 bases; junction bases not matched to a gene: 8. The CDR3 protein is CATSKRTSGGPYNEQFF. The CDR3 nucleotides are TGTGCCACCAGCAAACGGACTAGCGGAGGACCCTACAATGAGCAGTTCTTC.

This clone was seen many times. The chain has TRBV19 and TRBJ1-1, with no clear D. Germline V lookup: CDR1 LNHDA, CDR2 SQIVND (reference sequence). V lost 3 bases, J lost 5 bases, and 4 bases lay in between. The CDR3 loop spans 11 amino acids. This CDR3 is CASSMVTEAFF. The CDR3, as DNA: TGTGCCAGTAGTATGGTAACTGAAGCTTTCTTT.

This clone came up a few times. The chain carries TRBV28 and TRBJ2-7, with D perhaps TRBD2 (6 bases). The CDR3 runs to 14 residues. V lost 4 bases, J lost 0 bases, and 10 bases lay in between. CDR1 is MDHEN, CDR2 SYDVKM, per germline. The CDR3 sequence: CASSSGVSSYEQYF. DNA of the CDR3: TGTGCCAGCAGTTCGGGGGTAAGCTCCTACGAGCAGTACTTC.